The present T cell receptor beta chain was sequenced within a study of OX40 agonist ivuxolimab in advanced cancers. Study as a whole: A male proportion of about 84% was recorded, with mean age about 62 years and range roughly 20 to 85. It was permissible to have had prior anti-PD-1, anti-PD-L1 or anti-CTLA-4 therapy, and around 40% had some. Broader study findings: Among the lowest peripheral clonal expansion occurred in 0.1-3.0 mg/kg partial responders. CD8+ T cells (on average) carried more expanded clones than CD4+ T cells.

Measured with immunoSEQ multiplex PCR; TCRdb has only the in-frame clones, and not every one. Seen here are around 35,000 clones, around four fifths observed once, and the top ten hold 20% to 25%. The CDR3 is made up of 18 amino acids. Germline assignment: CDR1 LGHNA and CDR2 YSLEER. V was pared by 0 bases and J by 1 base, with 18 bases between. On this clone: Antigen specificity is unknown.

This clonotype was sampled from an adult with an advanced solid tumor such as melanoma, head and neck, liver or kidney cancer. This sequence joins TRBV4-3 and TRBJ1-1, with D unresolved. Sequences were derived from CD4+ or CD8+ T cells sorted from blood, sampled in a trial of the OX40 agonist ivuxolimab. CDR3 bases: TGCGCCAGCAGCCAAGAAGGGCAATCGGGATTTAAGAACACTGAAGCTTTCTTT. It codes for CASSQEGQSGFKNTEAFF.